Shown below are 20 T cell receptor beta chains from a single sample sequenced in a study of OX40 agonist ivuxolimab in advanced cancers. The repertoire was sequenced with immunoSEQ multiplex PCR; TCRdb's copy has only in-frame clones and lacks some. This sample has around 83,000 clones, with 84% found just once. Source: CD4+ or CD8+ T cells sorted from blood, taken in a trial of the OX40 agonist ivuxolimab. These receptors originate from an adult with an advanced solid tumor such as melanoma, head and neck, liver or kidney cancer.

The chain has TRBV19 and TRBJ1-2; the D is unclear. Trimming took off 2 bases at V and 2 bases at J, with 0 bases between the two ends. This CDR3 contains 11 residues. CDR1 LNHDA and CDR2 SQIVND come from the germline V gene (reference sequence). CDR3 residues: CASSINYGYTF. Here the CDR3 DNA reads TGTGCCAGTAGTATAAACTATGGCTACACCTTC.

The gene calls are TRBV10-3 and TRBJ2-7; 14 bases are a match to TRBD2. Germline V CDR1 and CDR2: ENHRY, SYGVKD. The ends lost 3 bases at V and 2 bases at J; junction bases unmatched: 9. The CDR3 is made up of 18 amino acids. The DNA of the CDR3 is TGTGCCATCAGTGAATGGGGGACTAGCGGGAGCTCCCCCTACGAGCAGTACTTC. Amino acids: CAISEWGTSGSSPYEQYF.

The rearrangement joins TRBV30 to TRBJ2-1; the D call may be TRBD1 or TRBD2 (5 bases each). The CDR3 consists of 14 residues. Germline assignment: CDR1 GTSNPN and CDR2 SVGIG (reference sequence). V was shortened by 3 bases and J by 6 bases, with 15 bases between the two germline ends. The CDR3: CAWRGTGPVNEQFF. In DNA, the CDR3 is TGTGCCTGGAGAGGGACCGGGCCGGTCAATGAGCAGTTCTTC.

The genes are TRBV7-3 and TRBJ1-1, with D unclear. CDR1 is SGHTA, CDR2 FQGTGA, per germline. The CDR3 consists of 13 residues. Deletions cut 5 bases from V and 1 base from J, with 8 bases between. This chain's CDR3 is CASSGGQNTEAFF. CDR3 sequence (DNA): TGTGCCAGCAGCGGTGGGCAGAACACTGAAGCTTTCTTT. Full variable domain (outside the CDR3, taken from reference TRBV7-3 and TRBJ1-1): GAGVSQTPSNKVTEKGKYVELRCDPISGHTALYWYRQSLGQGPEFLIYFQGTGAADDSGLPNDRFFAVRPEGSVSTLKIQRTERGDSAVYLCASSGGQNTEAFFGQGTRLTVV.

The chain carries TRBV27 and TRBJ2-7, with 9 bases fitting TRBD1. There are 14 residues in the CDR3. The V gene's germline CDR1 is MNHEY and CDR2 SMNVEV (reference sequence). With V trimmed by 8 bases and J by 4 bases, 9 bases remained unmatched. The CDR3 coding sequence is TGTGCCAGCGCTCCGGGACAGGGAATTTACGAGCAGTACTTC. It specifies CASAPGQGIYEQYF.

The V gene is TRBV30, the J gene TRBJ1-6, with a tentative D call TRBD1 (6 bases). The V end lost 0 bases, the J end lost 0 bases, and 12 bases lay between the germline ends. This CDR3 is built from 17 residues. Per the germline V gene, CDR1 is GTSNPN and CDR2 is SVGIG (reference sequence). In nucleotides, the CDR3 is TGTGCCTGGAGTGTCGTAGGACAGAGCTCCTATAATTCACCCCTCCACTTT. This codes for CAWSVVGQSSYNSPLHF. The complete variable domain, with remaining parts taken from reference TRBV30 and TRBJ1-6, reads SQTIHQWPATLVQPVGSPLSLECTVEGTSNPNLYWYRQAAGRGLQLLFYSVGIGQISSEVPQNLSASRPQDRQFILSSKKLLLSDSGFYLCAWSVVGQSSYNSPLHFGNGTRLTVT.

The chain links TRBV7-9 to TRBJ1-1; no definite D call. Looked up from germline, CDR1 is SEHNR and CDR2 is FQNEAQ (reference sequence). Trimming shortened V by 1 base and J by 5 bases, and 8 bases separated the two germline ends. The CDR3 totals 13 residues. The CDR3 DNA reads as TGTGCCAGCAGCTTAGAAGGTGGGACTGAAGCTTTCTTT. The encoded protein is CASSLEGGTEAFF.

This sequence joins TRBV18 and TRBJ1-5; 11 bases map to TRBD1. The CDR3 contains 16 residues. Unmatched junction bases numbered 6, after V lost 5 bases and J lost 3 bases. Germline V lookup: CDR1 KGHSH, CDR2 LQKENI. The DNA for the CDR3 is TGTGCCAGCTCAGCCGGGACAGGGGGATTCAATCAGCCCCAGCATTTT. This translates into CASSAGTGGFNQPQHF.

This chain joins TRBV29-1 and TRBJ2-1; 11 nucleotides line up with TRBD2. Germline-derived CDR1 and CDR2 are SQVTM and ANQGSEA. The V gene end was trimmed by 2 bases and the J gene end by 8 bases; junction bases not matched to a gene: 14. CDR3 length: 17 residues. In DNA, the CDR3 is TGCAGCGTTGAACATAGGGTACTAGCGGGAGCAAGACATGAGCAGTTCTTC. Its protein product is CSVEHRVLAGARHEQFF.

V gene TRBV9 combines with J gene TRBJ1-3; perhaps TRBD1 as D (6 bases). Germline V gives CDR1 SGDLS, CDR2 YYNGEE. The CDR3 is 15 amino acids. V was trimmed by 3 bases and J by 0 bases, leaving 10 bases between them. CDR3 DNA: TGTGCCAGCAGCGGGACAGTCAGCTCTGGAAACACCATATATTTT. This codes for CASSGTVSSGNTIYF.

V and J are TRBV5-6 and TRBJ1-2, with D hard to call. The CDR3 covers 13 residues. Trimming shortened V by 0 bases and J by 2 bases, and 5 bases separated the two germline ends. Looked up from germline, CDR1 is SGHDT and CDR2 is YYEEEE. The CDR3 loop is CASSLGGNYGYTF. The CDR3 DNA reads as TGTGCCAGCAGCTTGGGAGGGAACTATGGCTACACCTTC.

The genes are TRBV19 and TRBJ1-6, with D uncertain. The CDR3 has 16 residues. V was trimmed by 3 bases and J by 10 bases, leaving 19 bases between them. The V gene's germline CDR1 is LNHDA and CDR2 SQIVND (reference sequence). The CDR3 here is CASSITSTRAGSPLHF. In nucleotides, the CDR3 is TGTGCCAGTAGTATTACGTCCACGAGGGCTGGGTCACCCCTCCACTTT.

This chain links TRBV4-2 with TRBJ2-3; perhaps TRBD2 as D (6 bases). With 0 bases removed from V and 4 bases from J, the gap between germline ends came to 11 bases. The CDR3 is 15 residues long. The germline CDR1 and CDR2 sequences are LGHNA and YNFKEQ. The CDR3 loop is CASSQEQEGADTQYF. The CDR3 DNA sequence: TGTGCCAGCAGCCAAGAGCAGGAGGGAGCAGATACGCAGTATTTT.

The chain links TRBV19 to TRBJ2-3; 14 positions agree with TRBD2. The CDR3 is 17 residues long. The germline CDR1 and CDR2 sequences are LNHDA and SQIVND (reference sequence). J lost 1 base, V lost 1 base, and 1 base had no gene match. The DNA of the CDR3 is TGTGCCAGTAGTATAGCGACTAGCGGGAGGGGCACAGATACGCAGTATTTT. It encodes CASSIATSGRGTDTQYF.

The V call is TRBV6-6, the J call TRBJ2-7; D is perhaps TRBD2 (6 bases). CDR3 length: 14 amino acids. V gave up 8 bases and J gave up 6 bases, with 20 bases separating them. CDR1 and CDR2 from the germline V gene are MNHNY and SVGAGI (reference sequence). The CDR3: CASESRGFSGEQYF. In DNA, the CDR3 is TGTGCCAGCGAATCACGGGGGTTTTCTGGCGAGCAGTACTTC.

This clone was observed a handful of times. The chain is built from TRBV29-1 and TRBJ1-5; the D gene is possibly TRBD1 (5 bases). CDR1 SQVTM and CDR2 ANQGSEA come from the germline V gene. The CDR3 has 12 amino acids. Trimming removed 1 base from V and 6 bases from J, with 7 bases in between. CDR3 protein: CSVEVGGQPQHF. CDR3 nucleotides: TGCAGCGTTGAAGTCGGGGGTCAGCCCCAGCATTTT.

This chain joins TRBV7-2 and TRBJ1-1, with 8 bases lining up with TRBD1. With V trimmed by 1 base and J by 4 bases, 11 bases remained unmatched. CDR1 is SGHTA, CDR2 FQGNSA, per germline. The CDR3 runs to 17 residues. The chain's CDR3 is CASSLEGTGYWGTEAFF. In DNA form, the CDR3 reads TGTGCCAGCAGCTTAGAGGGGACAGGATATTGGGGCACTGAAGCTTTCTTT.

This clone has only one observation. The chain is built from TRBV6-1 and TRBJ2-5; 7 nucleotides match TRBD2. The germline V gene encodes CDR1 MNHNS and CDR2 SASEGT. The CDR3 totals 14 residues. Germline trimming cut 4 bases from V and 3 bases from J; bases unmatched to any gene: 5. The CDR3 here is CASSVGLAEETQYF. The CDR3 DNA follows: TGTGCCAGCAGTGTCGGCCTAGCGGAAGAGACCCAGTACTTC.

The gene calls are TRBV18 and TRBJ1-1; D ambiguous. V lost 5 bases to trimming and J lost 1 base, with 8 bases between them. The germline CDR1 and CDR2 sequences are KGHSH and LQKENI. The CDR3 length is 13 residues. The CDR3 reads CASSSSSNTEAFF. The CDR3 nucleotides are TGTGCCAGCTCATCTTCATCGAACACTGAAGCTTTCTTT.

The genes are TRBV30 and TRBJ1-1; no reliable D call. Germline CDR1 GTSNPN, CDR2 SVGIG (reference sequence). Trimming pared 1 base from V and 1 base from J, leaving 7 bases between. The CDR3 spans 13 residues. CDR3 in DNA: TGTGCCTGGAGTGGAGAGAAGAACACTGAAGCTTTCTTT. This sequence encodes CAWSGEKNTEAFF. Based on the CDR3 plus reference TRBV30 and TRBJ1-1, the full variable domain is SQTIHQWPATLVQPVGSPLSLECTVEGTSNPNLYWYRQAAGRGLQLLFYSVGIGQISSEVPQNLSASRPQDRQFILSSKKLLLSDSGFYLCAWSGEKNTEAFFGQGTRLTVV.